One and the same sample provided the 15 T cell receptor beta chains below, sequenced in a study of blood T cell repertoires in COVID-19. Profiled with immunoSEQ multiplex PCR; TCRdb holds only in-frame clones, not every one. This table has more than 70,000 clones, around 90% appearing once. The sample consisted of peripheral blood. The source is a woman between 45 and 60 years old in a cohort sampled during active COVID-19.

V usage is TRBV27 and J usage is TRBJ1-1, with 11 bases aligning to TRBD1. The germline CDR1 and CDR2 sequences are MNHEY and SMNVEV (reference sequence). V shed 8 bases and J 4 bases; nucleotides not matched to a gene: 6. The CDR3 consists of 14 residues. The CDR3 nucleotides read TGTGCCAGCTGGACAGGGGGCGGCGGCACTGAAGCTTTCTTT. Residues: CASWTGGGGTEAFF.

V usage is TRBV5-1 and J usage is TRBJ1-6; D is perhaps TRBD1 (5 bases). Deletions cut 2 bases from V and 1 base from J, with 7 bases between. This CDR3 spans 15 amino acids. Germline V lookup: CDR1 SGHRS, CDR2 YFSETQ. The CDR3 protein is CASSFGGSYNSPLHF. DNA of the CDR3: TGCGCCAGCAGCTTCGGGGGTTCCTATAATTCACCCCTCCACTTT. The full variable domain, completed using reference TRBV5-1 and TRBJ1-6, is KAGVTQTPRYLIKTRGQQVTLSCSPISGHRSVSWYQQTPGQGLQFLFEYFSETQRNKGNFPGRFSGRQFSNSRSEMNVSTLELGDSALYLCASSFGGSYNSPLHFGNGTRLTVT.

This chain joins TRBV6-1 and TRBJ2-1; D perhaps matches TRBD1 (6 bases). In germline, CDR1 is MNHNS, CDR2 SASEGT. The CDR3 is 16 amino acids. The germline V and J ends were trimmed by 4 bases and 4 bases, with 17 bases remaining between them. CDR3: CASSGPRDIGYNEQFF. The CDR3 nucleotides read TGTGCCAGCAGTGGTCCTCGGGACATTGGATACAATGAGCAGTTCTTC.

The chain is built from TRBV2 and TRBJ1-1; D remains unclear. This CDR3 is built from 14 residues. V lost 7 bases to trimming and J lost 2 bases, with 14 bases between them. Germline V CDR1 and CDR2: SNHLY, FYNNEI. This CDR3 is CASTDPGVNTEAFF. DNA of the CDR3: TGTGCCAGCACCGATCCGGGAGTAAACACTGAAGCTTTCTTT.

The chain links TRBV28 to TRBJ1-4; possible D gene TRBD1, 6 bases. CDR3 size: 18 residues. With 3 bases removed from V and 3 bases from J, the gap between germline ends came to 20 bases. Germline V gene data show CDR1 as MDHEN and CDR2 as SYDVKM. The CDR3: CASSFPIAQGIANEKLFF. In DNA form, the CDR3 reads TGTGCCAGCAGTTTCCCGATCGCCCAGGGGATAGCTAATGAAAAACTGTTTTTT. The full variable domain, completed using reference TRBV28 and TRBJ1-4, is DVKVTQSSRYLVKRTGEKVFLECVQDMDHENMFWYRQDPGLGLRLIYFSYDVKMKEKGDIPEGYSVSREKKERFSLILESASTNQTSMYLCASSFPIAQGIANEKLFFGSGTQLSVL.

The chain is built from TRBV4-1 and TRBJ2-5, with D possibly matching TRBD1 (6 bases). Germline V CDR1 and CDR2: MGHRA, YSYEKL. With 5 bases removed from V and 3 bases from J, the gap between germline ends came to 13 bases. The CDR3 consists of 14 residues. This CDR3 reads CASSVYTGKETQYF. The CDR3 DNA reads as TGCGCCAGCAGCGTATACACAGGGAAAGAGACCCAGTACTTC.

This chain uses TRBV5-4 with TRBJ1-6, with TRBD1 as a possible D gene (5 bases). The CDR3 has 14 amino acids. The V gene's germline CDR1 is SGHNT and CDR2 YYREEE (reference sequence). V lost 0 bases, J lost 10 bases, and 11 bases lay in between. CDR3 DNA: TGTGCCAGCAGCTTGGGGCAGGGCGGATCACCCCTCCACTTT. It translates to CASSLGQGGSPLHF.

The gene calls are TRBV5-1 and TRBJ1-1; TRBD1 agrees at 8 bases. Per the germline V gene, CDR1 is SGHRS and CDR2 is YFSETQ. The CDR3 has 16 residues. V lost 8 bases to trimming and J lost 4 bases; unmatched junction nucleotides: 16. The CDR3 DNA is TGCGCCAGTCGCCGGGACAGGACCTCCATGAGCACTGAAGCTTTCTTT. Protein: CASRRDRTSMSTEAFF. The full variable domain, rest sourced from reference TRBV5-1 and TRBJ1-1, is KAGVTQTPRYLIKTRGQQVTLSCSPISGHRSVSWYQQTPGQGLQFLFEYFSETQRNKGNFPGRFSGRQFSNSRSEMNVSTLELGDSALYLCASRRDRTSMSTEAFFGQGTRLTVV.

This chain connects TRBV28 to TRBJ2-4; tentatively, D is TRBD1 (6 bases). Germline lookup yields CDR1 MDHEN and CDR2 SYDVKM. The CDR3 length is 14 residues. V gave up 8 bases and J gave up 3 bases, with 14 bases separating them. The DNA for the CDR3 is TGTGCCAGCCGTACAGGGTCTGGCAAAAACATTCAGTACTTC. Protein product: CASRTGSGKNIQYF. The full variable domain, in which reference TRBV28 and TRBJ2-4 provide the parts outside the CDR3, is DVKVTQSSRYLVKRTGEKVFLECVQDMDHENMFWYRQDPGLGLRLIYFSYDVKMKEKGDIPEGYSVSREKKERFSLILESASTNQTSMYLCASRTGSGKNIQYFGAGTRLSVL.

CDR3 region: CSVVPGQWNTEAFF. As DNA, the CDR3 is TGCAGCGTTGTTCCGGGACAGTGGAACACTGAAGCTTTCTTT. The gene calls are TRBV29-1 and TRBJ1-1; 7 bases agree with TRBD1. Germline CDR1 reads SQVTM; CDR2 reads ANQGSEA. V lost 4 bases to trimming and J lost 1 base; unmatched junction nucleotides: 6. The CDR3 is made up of 14 amino acids.

The chain is built from TRBV3-1 (or the pseudogene TRBV3-2) and TRBJ1-1; 10 bases map to TRBD1. The CDR3 extends over 15 amino acids. J gave up 4 bases and V 1 base, and 3 bases lay outside the gene matches. From germline, CDR1 is LGHDT and CDR2 YNNKEL (reference sequence). In nucleotides, the CDR3 is TGTGCCAGCAGCCAAGGACAGGGGGCGTTCACTGAAGCTTTCTTT. Its translation: CASSQGQGAFTEAFF.

The rearrangement uses TRBV10-1 and TRBJ2-2; D uncertain. The CDR3 runs 14 residues. Trimming pared 4 bases from V and 1 base from J, leaving 7 bases between. Germline values: CDR1 WNHNN, CDR2 SYGVQD (reference sequence). CDR3 bases: TGCGCCAGCAGTGCCAGGATGAACACCGGGGAGCTGTTTTTT. As protein: CASSARMNTGELFF.

The chain links TRBV28 to TRBJ2-1, with 7 bases fitting TRBD2. The germline gives CDR1 MDHEN, CDR2 SYDVKM. This CDR3 has 15 amino acids. Trimming took 6 bases from V and 5 from J; bases not matched to a gene: 10. The CDR3 sequence is CASSGGSSGHNEQFF. Written as DNA, the CDR3 is TGTGCCAGCAGCGGCGGGTCTAGCGGTCACAATGAGCAGTTCTTC.

The chain has TRBV29-1 and TRBJ1-5; D unclear. The ends were cut back, 4 bases at V and 0 bases at J, with 7 bases in the middle. From germline, CDR1 is SQVTM and CDR2 ANQGSEA. This CDR3 is built from 13 residues. For the CDR3, the DNA is TGCAGCGTTGGTGAGGGTAGCAATCAGCCCCAGCATTTT. This encodes CSVGEGSNQPQHF.

This chain links TRBV20-1 with TRBJ1-1; TRBD1 is a possible D gene (6 bases). Trimming cost V 3 bases and J 4 bases, with 18 bases left between them. Germline CDR1 and CDR2: DFQATT and SNEGSKA (reference sequence). The CDR3 covers 15 residues. The CDR3 loop is CSASNVRGAGTEAFF. The CDR3 bases are TGCAGTGCTAGTAACGTCAGGGGCGCCGGCACTGAAGCTTTCTTT.